A single TCR beta chain is shown here with its context. Its matching antigen is unknown. All of the isolated RNA was reverse transcribed, so expressed TCRB transcripts were sequenced. Here immunoSEQ multiplex PCR was the method, and the copy in TCRdb shows in-frame clones only, minus some. The table lists hundreds of thousands of clones, around 15% of them singletons. The data originate from a study of beta chain features in type 1 diabetes. Findings and caveats of the study: Moderate but significant shortening of TCRB CDR3s was recorded in all four CD4+ subsets from Type 1 diabetes patients.

Germline values: CDR1 SGHRS, CDR2 YFSETQ. CDR3 size: 12 residues. V was clipped by 0 bases and J by 4 bases, with 5 bases between them. The receptor's source is a man younger than 30 with type 1 diabetes. The chain employs TRBV5-1 and TRBJ2-7; unclear D gene. Input material: naive CD4+ T cells from blood. For the CDR3, the DNA is TGCGCCAGCAGCTTGGGGGAATACGAGCAGTACTTC. Its protein is CASSLGEYEQYF.